The clone carrying this TCR beta chain was recorded only once. Its antigen is not known. Clones were read by immunoSEQ multiplex PCR, and TCRdb kept only the in-frame ones, dropping some. The data contain around 100,000 clones, approximately 90% of them singletons. The sample is drawn from a study of T cell responses to AZD1222 COVID-19 vaccine. General observations from the study: There were mostly white British donors and more females than males, and clonal diversity was possibly underestimated. CD4 TCRs linked to vaccination spanned spike, dominating at 160-218 and 743-854. At baseline, seropositivity was found in only six or seven AZD1222 recipients. As reported, nearly half of all spike-specific TCRs target variant regions that are unmutated.

The sample here was peripheral blood, taken on day 0 of AZD1222 vaccination. The clonotype was recovered from an adult in good health.

CDR3 sequence: CASSPQGTGAGDEQYF. The CDR3 coding sequence is TGTGCCAGCAGCCCCCAGGGGACCGGGGCAGGGGACGAGCAGTACTTC. The V call is TRBV16, the J call TRBJ2-7, with D possibly being TRBD1 (6 bases). This CDR3 has 16 residues. Trimming cost V 4 bases and J 5 bases, with 21 bases left between them. The germline V gene has CDR1 KGHSY and CDR2 FQNENV.